A single sample gave rise to the 18 T cell receptor beta chains below, sequenced in a study of CD8 T cells in ankylosing spondylitis. Study conclusions and caveats: Roughly eight highly homologous variants made up a TCR beta motif that seemed to typify ankylosing spondylitis blood.

These TCRs' antigens remain unknown. TCRdb fed the 5' RACE reads into MiXCR, producing one record per CDR3 protein. The sample yields a few hundred thousand distinct CDR3 sequences, approximately 12% seen once. Sequenced: blood, either unsorted or a sorted T cell fraction (not recorded which). The receptors originated from a male donor with ankylosing spondylitis.

This clonotype was picked up many times. The V call is TRBV7-2, the J call TRBJ2-1; weak D call: TRBD1 (7 bases). V was cut by 1 base and J by 6 bases, with 10 bases left in between. This CDR3 region has 14 residues. Germline V lookup: CDR1 SGHTA, CDR2 FQGNSA. The CDR3 DNA is TGTGCCAGCAGCTTAGGCAGGGGGGTCAATGAGCAGTTCTTC. The encoded protein is CASSLGRGVNEQFF.

This clonotype was counted between two and nine times. The genes are TRBV5-1 and TRBJ1-4; no reliable D call. The V and J ends lost 0 bases and 7 bases respectively, with 22 bases between them. The V gene's germline CDR1 is SGHRS and CDR2 YFSETQ. This CDR3 has 18 residues. CDR3 sequence reads: CASSLADQALSVAEKLFF. The CDR3 bases are TGCGCCAGCAGCTTGGCCGATCAGGCCCTTTCGGTTGCTGAAAAACTGTTTTTT.

This clonotype was seen a handful of times. This chain uses TRBV24-1 with TRBJ1-2; D gene uncertain. CDR3 length: 13 amino acids. Germline V gene data show CDR1 as KGHDR and CDR2 as SFDVKD. The ends were cut back, 3 bases at V and 3 bases at J, with 7 bases in the middle. Written as DNA, the CDR3 is TGTGCCACCAGTGATGGCGAATACTATGGCTACACCTTC. Protein sequence: CATSDGEYYGYTF.

This clonotype has at least ten counts. The rearrangement links TRBV5-1 to TRBJ2-7; 8 bases map to TRBD1. CDR1 is SGHRS and CDR2 is YFSETQ in the germline V gene. There are 10 residues in the CDR3. The CDR3 DNA follows: TGCGCCAGCAGCGTGACAGGGGAGGACGTC. This codes for CASSVTGEDV.

This clonotype has only a few counts. V is TRBV20-1 and J is TRBJ2-3, with TRBD2 identical over 9 bases. V lost 4 bases to trimming and J lost 3 bases; unmatched junction nucleotides: 5. This CDR3 is 14 amino acids long. Germline values: CDR1 DFQATT, CDR2 SNEGSKA (reference sequence). The CDR3 sequence is CSAKTGLATDTQYF. DNA for the CDR3: TGCAGTGCTAAAACCGGACTAGCGACAGATACGCAGTATTTT.

This clonotype showed up just once. The chain links TRBV7-7 to TRBJ2-1; D is undetermined. V was trimmed by 1 base and J by 5 bases, leaving 12 bases between them. CDR3 size: 15 residues. In germline, CDR1 is SSHAT, CDR2 FNYEAQ (reference sequence). The CDR3 DNA is TGTGCCAGCAGCTTAGTGGTCGGGCTGGACAATGAGCAGTTCTTC. Its protein is CASSLVVGLDNEQFF. The variable domain in full, completed from reference TRBV7-7 and TRBJ2-1, reads GAGVSQSPRYKVTKRGQDVTLRCDPISSHATLYWYQQALGQGPEFLTYFNYEAQPDKSGLPSDRFSAERPEGSISTLTIQRTEQRDSAMYRCASSLVVGLDNEQFFGPGTRLTVL.

As to this clonotype: A much larger clone is a single base away; this may be a read error. This chain uses TRBV5-1 with TRBJ2-6; D remains ambiguous. The CDR3 is made up of 14 amino acids. Per germline, CDR1 SGHRS and CDR2 YFSETQ. V lost 2 bases and J lost 0, with 3 bases in between. The CDR3 loop reads CASSFFSGANVLTF. The CDR3 region has the DNA TGCGCCAGCAGCTTTTTCTCTGGGGCCAACGTCCTGACTTTC.

J is TRBJ2-5 and V is TRBV20-1; D remains unclear. Trimming cost V 1 base and J 3 bases, with 6 bases left between them. The CDR3 totals 12 residues. Germline V gene lookup returns CDR1 DFQATT and CDR2 SNEGSKA (reference sequence). CDR3 sequence: CSARGRKETQYF. Written as DNA, the CDR3 is TGCAGTGCTAGAGGACGGAAAGAGACCCAGTACTTC.

This rearrangement joins TRBV5-6 to TRBJ2-7; D unresolved. CDR3 length: 12 residues. The germline V gene encodes CDR1 SGHDT and CDR2 YYEEEE. Trimming cost V 10 bases and J 0 bases, with 11 bases left between them. Here the CDR3 reads CASFRSSYEQYF. In DNA form, the CDR3 reads TGTGCCTCGTTTCGGAGCTCCTACGAGCAGTACTTC.

This clonotype was recorded at least ten times. This chain uses TRBV29-1 with TRBJ2-7; D is unresolved. The CDR3 loop spans 12 amino acids. The V end lost 3 bases, the J end lost 2 bases, and 8 bases lay between the germline ends. Germline CDR1 is SQVTM and CDR2 is ANQGSEA. In nucleotides, the CDR3 is TGCAGCGTTGACGACGGAACCTACGAGCAGTACTTC. It is translated as CSVDDGTYEQYF.

This clonotype has just a few counts. Here the CDR3 reads CASSLEAWTGGTEAFF. CDR3 bases: TGTGCCAGCAGCTTAGAGGCGTGGACAGGGGGCACTGAAGCTTTCTTT. This sequence joins TRBV7-9 and TRBJ1-1; TRBD1 agrees at 10 bases. CDR1 is SEHNR, CDR2 FQNEAQ, per germline (reference sequence). This CDR3 contains 16 residues. Losses at the gene ends were 1 base for V and 4 bases for J; bases not matched to a gene: 6.

This clonotype was seen a handful of times. The chain uses TRBV18 and TRBJ1-1; 7 positions agree with TRBD1. Germline V gene data show CDR1 as KGHSH and CDR2 as LQKENI. The CDR3 spans 14 residues. V lost 8 bases and J lost 4; bases outside the gene matches: 10. The CDR3 is CASQTRGTSTEAFF. The CDR3 DNA reads TGTGCCAGCCAGACCAGGGGGACGAGCACTGAAGCTTTCTTT.

The table lists this clonotype with a few counts. The chain uses TRBV15 and TRBJ1-6; 11 positions match TRBD1. There are 15 residues in the CDR3. Germline V gene data show CDR1 as LNHNV and CDR2 as YYDKDF (reference sequence). With 5 bases clipped from V and 6 bases from J, the junction kept 3 bases outside the gene matches. The CDR3 nucleotides are TGTGCCACCAGCGGGGACAGGGGGTCTAATTCACCCCTCCACTTT. Translating gives CATSGDRGSNSPLHF.

In the case of this clonotype: A much larger clone sits a single nucleotide away, making a read error possible. DNA of the CDR3: TGTGCCAGCAGCTCCAGCTTGACGGACTCGGGGACAGATACGAAGTATTTT. It translates to CASSSSLTDSGTDTKYF. The chain couples TRBV11-2 to TRBJ2-3; 7 bases line up with TRBD1. The CDR3 covers 17 residues. CDR1 SGHAT and CDR2 FQNNGV come from the germline V gene.

This clonotype was recorded a few times. J is TRBJ2-4 and V is TRBV7-2, with unresolved D. Germline CDR1 SGHTA, CDR2 FQGNSA. This CDR3 comprises 12 residues. The ends were cut back, 2 bases at V and 6 bases at J, with 5 bases in the middle. In DNA form, the CDR3 reads TGTGCCAGCAGCTTATCTATAAACATTCAGTACTTC. Its translation is CASSLSINIQYF.

This clonotype was counted ten times or more. V gene TRBV5-1 combines with J gene TRBJ1-1, with 10 nucleotides matching TRBD1. The CDR3 covers 17 residues. Germline CDR1 and CDR2: SGHRS and YFSETQ. V lost 0 bases and J lost 3; bases outside the gene matches: 8. The CDR3 spells CASSLGTGGSLDTEAFF. The DNA of the CDR3 is TGCGCCAGCAGCTTGGGGACAGGGGGATCGCTGGACACTGAAGCTTTCTTT.

Only a few counts were recorded for this clonotype. V gene TRBV12-3 or TRBV12-4 combines with J gene TRBJ1-2; D possibly corresponds to TRBD1 (5 bases). The CDR3 is 13 amino acids. Between the trimmed V and J ends, which lost 5 bases and 0 bases, there was a span of 7 bases. CDR3 in DNA: TGTGCCAGCAGTCCGACAGCTAACTATGGCTACACCTTC. Translation gives CASSPTANYGYTF.

V is TRBV12-3 or TRBV12-4 and J is TRBJ2-3; the D call may be TRBD1 or TRBD2 (5 bases each). The V and J ends lost 6 bases and 4 bases respectively, with 17 bases between them. There are 15 residues in the CDR3. The CDR3 DNA reads TGTGCCAGCAGGCCTTGGGGGAGTGCGGCAGATACGCAGTATTTT. It yields the protein CASRPWGSAADTQYF.